This T cell receptor (beta chain) originates from a study of T cells in Graves' hyperthyroidism and ophthalmopathy (dated by TCRdb to the late 2010s). A note on the overall study: Peripheral blood was sampled at the time of initial diagnosis, prior to any treatment. A discovery cohort of fewer than 110 patients, approximately 45 with Graves' ophthalmopathy and 55 to 65 with stable Graves' hyperthyroidism, was used to find distinguishing TCR V-J signatures. An independent validation cohort of about 20 hyperthyroidism patients and 17 patients who later progressed to ophthalmopathy tested prospective prediction of ophthalmopathy. The 95 to 100 discovery patients were randomly divided into training and test sets at a 7:3 ratio. Thyroid tissue and blood T-cell repertoires from about six Graves' hyperthyroidism patients were also compared in the study. After blood sampling, hyperthyroidism patients were treated with methimazole at a starting dose of 30 mg daily, and ophthalmopathy patients were treated with high-dose intravenous methylprednisolone. According to the paper, TCR Vbeta CDR3 sequencing was carried out on some 130 peripheral blood samples, which came from fewer than 50 ophthalmopathy, around 75 hyperthyroidism and roughly 17 progressor patients. Overall study outcomes, separate from this receptor: Sample size was not statistically predetermined, and investigators were not blinded to group allocation. In cross-validation, a model built on a 13 V-J signature told ophthalmopathy apart from stable hyperthyroidism with just under 90% sensitivity and around 84% specificity, and in testing the same model reached 80%/75%. Most expanded thyroid clonotypes (frequency above 0.001) were also detected in blood, suggesting blood repertoires may reflect thyroid immune responses. During validation, the model predicted progression to ophthalmopathy a median of around 7 months ahead of onset, with almost 71% sensitivity and 72.22% specificity.

As for this clonotype: Its recognized antigen is unknown. Base-call qualities are not available, and no considerably larger clone is one nucleotide away.

Graves' hyperthyroidism was defined as stable when no progression to ophthalmopathy occurred over 18 months of follow-up. Hyperthyroidism patients were newly diagnosed, with disease duration under 2 months, and aged 18 to 65 years. Exclusion was applied to patients with uncontrolled infections, other autoimmune diseases, pregnancy or lactation. Diagnoses were based on clinical symptoms, serum thyroxine and TRAb, thyroid ultrasound and orbital computed tomography. Ficoll-Paque density gradient centrifugation was used to isolate PBMCs from around 10 ml of fresh peripheral blood. Trizol reagent was used to extract total RNA, and RNA quality was then checked on an Agilent 2100 Bioanalyzer. Amplification of TCR beta CDR3 regions was carried out from RNA transcripts. The first round of RT-PCR for the TCR CDR3 was performed with the HTBI primer set and the Qiagen OneStep RT-PCR kit. The libraries were constructed in a second round of multiplex PCR and then size-selected and purified. Paired-end sequencing of the libraries was performed with 100 bp reads on an Illumina HiSeq2000. The authors processed their data as follows. SOAPnuke was used to process the raw data, throwing out any read that contained adapters or uncalled bases, had a mean Phred below 15, or lacked an exact constant-primer or identifier match. COPE v1.2.5 was used to merge the high-quality paired reads, and each unique nucleotide sequence was defined as a clonotype. MiTCR v1.1 was used to align the clonotypes against IMGT TRBV, TRBD and TRBJ reference segments. The analysis was restricted to V-J combinations with a frequency above 0.0001, which together covered 99.2% of the repertoires. A TCS score was defined as the ratio of F50 (clonal expansion) to E x V (chaos), with BLOSUM62-based TCRdist applied between CDR3 peptides within each V-J. Welch's t-statistics and random forest reduced approximately 520 V-J features to 10 to 15, which were used in a naive Bayes classifier (R e1071). Through fastp at Q25 and MiXCR, TCRdb rebuilt clones from the public reads, retaining in-frame beta chains. Under each unique CDR3 protein, matching rows form one entry showing the most common genes and DNA. It is TCRdb's table, rather than the study itself, that gives the V and J calls and clone size. For this sample there are around 190,000 distinct CDR3 sequences; around a sixth appear just once. The top ten clonotypes cover 40% to 65% of the sample.

The germline V gene supplies CDR1 MNHNS and CDR2 SASEGT. From the cysteine through the phenylalanine, the CDR3 covers 14 amino acids. Solely the CDR3 DNA is kept, with 42 bases framed from the first base. Cut back by 6 bases and 0 bases, the V and J ends lie 9 bases apart. This receptor was taken from a woman aged 50 to 65 with Graves' hyperthyroidism. The chain joins TRBV6-1 to TRBJ1-3, with TRBD1 perhaps the D gene, on 6 matching bases. Specimen: blood. The CDR3 region reads CASRLDSSGNTIYF. The DNA sequence is given as TGTGCCAGCAGATTGGACAGCTCTGGAAACACCATATATTTT.